The 5 T cell receptor beta chains below all came from one sample that was sequenced in a study of T cells in Graves' hyperthyroidism and ophthalmopathy. RNA transcripts were the template for amplifying TCR beta CDR3 regions. In the first-round RT-PCR of the TCR CDR3, the HTBI primer set was used. Each CDR3 protein is one row after TCRdb ran MiXCR on the multiplex PCR reads. The sample consists of around 700,000 distinct CDR3 sequences, 35% of them appearing once. Sequencing was carried out using blood. The receptors were gathered from a woman aged 40 to 55 with Graves' hyperthyroidism.

Here the CDR3 reads CASSDNRAHYEQYF. DNA of the CDR3: TGTGCCAGCAGCGATAACAGGGCGCACTACGAGCAGTACTTC. This sequence joins TRBV7-8 and TRBJ2-7; tentatively, D is TRBD1 (6 bases). Germline V gene sequence: CDR1 SGHVS, CDR2 FQNEAQ. Trimming took 5 bases from V and 3 from J, leaving 14 bases between them. The CDR3 totals 14 residues.

There are many counts of this clonotype. The genes are TRBV10-3 and TRBJ1-1; maybe TRBD1 (6 bases). V shed 4 bases and J shed 7 bases, with 16 bases lying between them. This CDR3 spans 14 amino acids. Looked up from germline, CDR1 is ENHRY and CDR2 is SYGVKD. The CDR3 DNA reads TGTGCCATCAGTGCGCTAACAGGGAAACTTGAAGCTTTCTTT. As protein: CAISALTGKLEAFF.

The chain links TRBV19 to TRBJ1-1, with D tentatively TRBD1 (6 bases). Trimming removed 5 bases from V and 6 bases from J, with 19 bases in between. CDR1 and CDR2 (germline): LNHDA, SQIVND (reference sequence). The CDR3 runs to 15 residues. The CDR3 region is CASSRWTVETPEAFF. For the CDR3, the DNA is TGTGCCAGTAGTCGATGGACAGTTGAAACCCCTGAAGCTTTCTTT.

CDR3: CASSRKGGQNYGYTF. The DNA of the CDR3 is TGTGCCAGCAGCCGAAAGGGGGGCCAGAACTATGGCTACACCTTC. This sequence joins TRBV11-1 and TRBJ1-2; D is perhaps TRBD1 (6 bases). The germline V gene has CDR1 SGHAT and CDR2 FQDESV (reference sequence). CDR3 length: 15 amino acids. The V end lost 5 bases, the J end lost 2 bases, and 15 bases lay between the germline ends.

This rearrangement joins TRBV9 to TRBJ2-2; D unresolved. The V gene's germline CDR1 is SGDLS and CDR2 YYNGEE. V was pared by 4 bases and J by 0 bases, with 13 bases between. This CDR3 spans 16 amino acids. The chain's CDR3 is CASSPPGRTNTGELFF. The CDR3 DNA sequence: TGTGCCAGCAGCCCACCAGGCAGAACGAACACCGGGGAGCTGTTTTTT.